A selection of T cell receptor beta chains follows, all from one sample in a study of cytomegalovirus exposure and HLA in healthy donors. Method: immunoSEQ multiplex PCR; TCRdb's copy keeps in-frame clones and lacks some. The profile shows 150,000 to 200,000 clones, over 75% of them singletons. Material for sequencing was PBMCs. These receptor sequences come from a girl less than two years old in good health and CMV-seronegative. Each CDR3 is given with its conserved first and last residue. Each record gives: J gene, D gene, V gene, CDR3 DNA, CDR3 protein. The D gene is left open where the match is weak.

j_call: TRBJ2-7
d_call: TRBD2
v_call: TRBV11-2
cdr3_nt: TGTGCCAGCAGCTTAAGTGGGGGGGCCTACGAGCAGTACTTC
cdr3_aa: CASSLSGGAYEQYF

j_call: TRBJ1-4
d_call: TRBD1
v_call: TRBV4-1
cdr3_nt: TGCGCCAGCAGCCAGTGGGACAGGGGTGAAAAACTGTTTTTT
cdr3_aa: CASSQWDRGEKLFF

j_call: TRBJ2-7
d_call: -
v_call: TRBV7-9
cdr3_nt: TGTGCCAGCAGCCCACACCCGGACATTTACGAGCAGTACTTC
cdr3_aa: CASSPHPDIYEQYF

j_call: TRBJ2-7
d_call: TRBD1
v_call: TRBV29-1
cdr3_nt: TGCAGCGTTGAGCTTCGGGGACAGGGCTACGAGCAGTACTTC
cdr3_aa: CSVELRGQGYEQYF

j_call: TRBJ1-5
d_call: -
v_call: TRBV2
cdr3_nt: TGTGCCAGCAGCGGGGAACGGAATCAGCCCCAGCATTTT
cdr3_aa: CASSGERNQPQHF

j_call: TRBJ2-3
d_call: -
v_call: TRBV18
cdr3_nt: TGTGCCAGCTCACCACTCTCAGGGGGCACAGATACGCAGTATTTT
cdr3_aa: CASSPLSGGTDTQYF

j_call: TRBJ2-7
d_call: -
v_call: TRBV6-5
cdr3_nt: TGTGCCAGCAGGAGGCAGGGAGGCTACGAGCAGTACTTC
cdr3_aa: CASRRQGGYEQYF

j_call: TRBJ2-7
d_call: -
v_call: TRBV6-5
cdr3_nt: TGTGCCAGCCGACTCGACAGCACCTACGAGCAGTACTTC
cdr3_aa: CASRLDSTYEQYF

j_call: TRBJ2-2
d_call: -
v_call: TRBV25-1
cdr3_nt: TGTGCCAGCAGTGAATTTCTCGGCCCAAAGGGGTCGGGCGGGGAGCTGTTTTTT
cdr3_aa: CASSEFLGPKGSGGELFF

j_call: TRBJ2-1
d_call: -
v_call: TRBV5-1
cdr3_nt: TGCGCCAGCGGACAACCAGGGAGGCCTTCCTACAATGAGCAGTTCTTC
cdr3_aa: CASGQPGRPSYNEQFF